A few counts support the clone carrying this T cell receptor (beta chain). What it binds is unknown. V lost 0 bases and J 4 bases, leaving 17 bases between the germline ends. The CDR3 spans 16 residues. The germline gives CDR1 SGDLS, CDR2 YYNGEE. It was by quantitative 5'-RACE with molecular barcodes that TCR beta libraries were made. TCRdb recomputed calls from the 5' RACE reads with MiXCR, one row per CDR3 protein. This sample yields about 240,000 distinct CDR3 sequences, of which around 7.8% are seen a single time; around 6.8% belongs to the top ten. The data derive from a study of CD8 T cells in ankylosing spondylitis. The study's findings and limits: What seemed typical of ankylosing spondylitis blood was a TCR beta motif built from roughly 8 highly homologous variants. Some motif variants were previously reported in reactive arthritis synovial fluid and blood.

Material: blood, either unsorted or a sorted T cell fraction (not recorded which). The sequence came from a male donor with ankylosing spondylitis or in good health (not recorded which). The chain employs TRBV9 and TRBJ2-7, with D tentatively TRBD2 (6 bases). CDR3 protein: CASSVAAGGLEYEQYF. CDR3 bases: TGTGCCAGCAGCGTAGCTGCCGGGGGTCTCGAGTACGAGCAGTACTTC.